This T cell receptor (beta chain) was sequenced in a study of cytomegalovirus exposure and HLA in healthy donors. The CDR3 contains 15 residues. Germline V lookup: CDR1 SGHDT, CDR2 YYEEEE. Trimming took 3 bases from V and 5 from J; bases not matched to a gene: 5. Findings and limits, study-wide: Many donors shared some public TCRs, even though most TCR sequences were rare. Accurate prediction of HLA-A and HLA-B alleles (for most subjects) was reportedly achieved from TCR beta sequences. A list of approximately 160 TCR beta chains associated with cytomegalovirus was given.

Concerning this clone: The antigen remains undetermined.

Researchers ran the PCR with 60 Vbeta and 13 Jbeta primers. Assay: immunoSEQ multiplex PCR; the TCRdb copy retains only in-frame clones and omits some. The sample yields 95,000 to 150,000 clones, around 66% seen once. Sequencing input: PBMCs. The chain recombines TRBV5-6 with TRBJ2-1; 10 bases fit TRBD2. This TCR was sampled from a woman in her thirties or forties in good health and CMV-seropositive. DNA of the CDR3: TGTGCCAGCAGCTCGAGAAGCGGGGGGGACAATGAGCAGTTCTTC. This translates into CASSSRSGGDNEQFF.